The present T cell receptor beta chain was sequenced within a study of T cells expressing NK-cell markers. Whole-study context: With respect to HCMV, seven of the eight sequenced donors were seropositive, and one was seronegative.

TCRdb re-called the 5' RACE reads; every CDR3 protein appears as one record, without DNA. The table lists about 430,000 distinct CDR3 sequences, with 1.4% in the top ten. The CDR3 covers 16 residues. The TCR sequence derives from a woman aged 45 to 65 in good health. The chain couples TRBV12-3 or TRBV12-4 to TRBJ2-3; no DNA is available, so the TRBD2 call from TCRdb remains unchecked. Material: blood T cells: a sorted CD56 or NKG2C T cell subset, CD4+ or CD8+ T cells, or bulk PBMC T cells (not recorded which). CDR3 loop: CASSLGQGVGTDTQYF.